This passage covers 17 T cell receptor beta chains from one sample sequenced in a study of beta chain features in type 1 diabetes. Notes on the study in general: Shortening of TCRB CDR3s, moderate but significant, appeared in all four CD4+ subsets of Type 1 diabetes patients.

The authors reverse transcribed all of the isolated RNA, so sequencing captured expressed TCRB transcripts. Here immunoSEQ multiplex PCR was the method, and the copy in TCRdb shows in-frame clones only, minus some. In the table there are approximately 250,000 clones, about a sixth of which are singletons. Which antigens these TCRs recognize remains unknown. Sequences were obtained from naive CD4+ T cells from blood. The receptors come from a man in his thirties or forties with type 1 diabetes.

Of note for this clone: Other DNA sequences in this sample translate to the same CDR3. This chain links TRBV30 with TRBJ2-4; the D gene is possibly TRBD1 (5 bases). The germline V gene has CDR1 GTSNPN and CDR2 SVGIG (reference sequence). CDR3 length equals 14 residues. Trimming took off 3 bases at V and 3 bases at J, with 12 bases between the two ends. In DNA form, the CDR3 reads TGTGCCTGGAGCTGGGGCTCGGGCAAAAACATTCAGTACTTC. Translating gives CAWSWGSGKNIQYF.

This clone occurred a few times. CDR3 nucleotides: TGTGCCAGCAGCCCCAGGCGGGGGGTCTACAATGAGCAGTTCTTC. This gives the protein CASSPRRGVYNEQFF. V gene TRBV7-2 combines with J gene TRBJ2-1; 8 positions match TRBD2. The CDR3 sequence is 15 residues long. Germline V gene sequence: CDR1 SGHTA, CDR2 FQGNSA. V was pared by 5 bases and J by 3 bases, with 6 bases of the junction left unmatched.

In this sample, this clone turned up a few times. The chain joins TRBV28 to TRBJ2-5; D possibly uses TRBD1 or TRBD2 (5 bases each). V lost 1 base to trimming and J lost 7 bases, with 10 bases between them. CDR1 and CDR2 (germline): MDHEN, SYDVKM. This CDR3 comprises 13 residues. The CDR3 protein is CASSLSGSGTQYF. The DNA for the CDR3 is TGTGCCAGCAGTTTATCAGGGAGTGGGACCCAGTACTTC.

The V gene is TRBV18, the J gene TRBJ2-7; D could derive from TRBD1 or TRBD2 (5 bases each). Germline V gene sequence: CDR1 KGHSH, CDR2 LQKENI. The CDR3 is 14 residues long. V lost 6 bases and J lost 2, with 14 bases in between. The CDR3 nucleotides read TGTGCCAGCTCGAAGGGGACCCTAACCTACGAGCAGTACTTC. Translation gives CASSKGTLTYEQYF.

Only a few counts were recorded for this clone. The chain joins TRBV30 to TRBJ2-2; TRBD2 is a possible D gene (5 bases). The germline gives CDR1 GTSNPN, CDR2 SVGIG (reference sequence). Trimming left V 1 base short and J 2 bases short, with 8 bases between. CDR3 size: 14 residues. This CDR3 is CAWSALANTGELFF. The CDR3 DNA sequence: TGTGCCTGGAGTGCCCTAGCAAACACCGGGGAGCTGTTTTTT.

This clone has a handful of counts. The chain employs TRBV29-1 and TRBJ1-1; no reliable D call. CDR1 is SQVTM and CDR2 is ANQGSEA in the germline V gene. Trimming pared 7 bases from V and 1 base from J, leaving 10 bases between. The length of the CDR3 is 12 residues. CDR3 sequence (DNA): TGCAGCGCACTAGGTGCGAACACTGAAGCTTTCTTT. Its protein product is CSALGANTEAFF.

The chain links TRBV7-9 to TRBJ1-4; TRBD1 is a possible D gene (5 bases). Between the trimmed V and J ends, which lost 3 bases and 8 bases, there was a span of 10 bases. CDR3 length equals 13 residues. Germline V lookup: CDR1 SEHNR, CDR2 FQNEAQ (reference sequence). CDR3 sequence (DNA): TGTGCCAGCAGCTTCGCAGGGAGGGAAAAACTGTTTTTT. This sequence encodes CASSFAGREKLFF. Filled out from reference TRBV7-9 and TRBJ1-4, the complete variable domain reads DTGVSQNPRHKITKRGQNVTFRCDPISEHNRLYWYRQTLGQGPEFLTYFQNEAQLEKSRLLSDRFSAERPKGSFSTLEIQRTEQGDSAMYLCASSFAGREKLFFGSGTQLSVL.

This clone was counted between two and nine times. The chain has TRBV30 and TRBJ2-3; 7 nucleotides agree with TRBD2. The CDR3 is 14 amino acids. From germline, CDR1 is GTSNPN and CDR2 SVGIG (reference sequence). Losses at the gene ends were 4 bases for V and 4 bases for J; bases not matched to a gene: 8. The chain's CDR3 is CAWIRSGGSDTQYF. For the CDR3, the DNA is TGTGCCTGGATCAGGTCGGGAGGATCAGATACGCAGTATTTT.

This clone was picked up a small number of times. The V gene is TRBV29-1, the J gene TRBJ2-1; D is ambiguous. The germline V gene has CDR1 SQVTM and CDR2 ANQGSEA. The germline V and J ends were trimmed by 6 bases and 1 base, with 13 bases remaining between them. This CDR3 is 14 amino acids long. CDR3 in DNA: TGCAGCGTCGCCTTCGTCGGGTCCTACAATGAGCAGTTCTTC. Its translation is CSVAFVGSYNEQFF.

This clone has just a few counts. The CDR3 DNA sequence: TGTGCCTGGAGTGTTGGCCTAGCGGGAGCTGAGACCCAGTACTTC. This gives the protein CAWSVGLAGAETQYF. The rearrangement uses TRBV30 and TRBJ2-5, with TRBD2 identical over 10 bases. The V segment lost 0 bases and the J segment 5 bases; nucleotides outside the gene matches: 6. The CDR3 covers 15 residues. Germline loops: CDR1 GTSNPN, CDR2 SVGIG (reference sequence).

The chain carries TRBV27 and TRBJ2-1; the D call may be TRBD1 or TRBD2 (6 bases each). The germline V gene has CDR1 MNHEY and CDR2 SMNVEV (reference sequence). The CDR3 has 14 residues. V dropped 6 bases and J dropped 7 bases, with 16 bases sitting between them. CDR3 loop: CASRTSGARNEQFF. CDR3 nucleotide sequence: TGTGCCAGCAGAACCTCGGGGGCGAGGAATGAGCAGTTCTTC.

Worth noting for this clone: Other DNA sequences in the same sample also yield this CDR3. For the CDR3, the DNA is TGCAGCGTTGAAGCTGGGGCTGGGGCCAACGTCCTGACTTTC. It yields the protein CSVEAGAGANVLTF. The V call is TRBV29-1, the J call TRBJ2-6; no firm D call. CDR1 and CDR2 (germline): SQVTM, ANQGSEA. The CDR3 has 14 residues. Trimming cost V 1 base and J 2 bases, with 6 bases left between them.

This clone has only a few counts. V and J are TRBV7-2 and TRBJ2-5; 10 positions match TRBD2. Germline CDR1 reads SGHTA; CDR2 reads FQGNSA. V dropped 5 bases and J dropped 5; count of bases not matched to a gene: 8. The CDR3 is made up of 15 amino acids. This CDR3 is CASSPVLAGEETQYF. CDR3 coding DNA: TGTGCCAGCAGCCCCGTTCTAGCGGGAGAGGAGACCCAGTACTTC.

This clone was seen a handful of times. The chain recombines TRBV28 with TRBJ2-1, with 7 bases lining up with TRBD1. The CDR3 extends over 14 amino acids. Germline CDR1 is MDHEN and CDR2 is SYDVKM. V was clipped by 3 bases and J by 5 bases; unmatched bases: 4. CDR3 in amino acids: CASSLTGSHNEQFF. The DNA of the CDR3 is TGTGCCAGCAGTTTGACAGGGAGCCACAATGAGCAGTTCTTC.

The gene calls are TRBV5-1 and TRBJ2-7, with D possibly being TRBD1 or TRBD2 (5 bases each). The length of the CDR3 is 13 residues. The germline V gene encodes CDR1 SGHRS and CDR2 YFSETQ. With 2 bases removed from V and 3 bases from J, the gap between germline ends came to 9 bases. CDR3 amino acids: CASSFQGRYEQYF. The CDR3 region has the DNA TGCGCCAGCAGCTTCCAGGGACGCTACGAGCAGTACTTC. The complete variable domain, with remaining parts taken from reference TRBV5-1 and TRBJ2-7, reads KAGVTQTPRYLIKTRGQQVTLSCSPISGHRSVSWYQQTPGQGLQFLFEYFSETQRNKGNFPGRFSGRQFSNSRSEMNVSTLELGDSALYLCASSFQGRYEQYFGPGTRLTVT.

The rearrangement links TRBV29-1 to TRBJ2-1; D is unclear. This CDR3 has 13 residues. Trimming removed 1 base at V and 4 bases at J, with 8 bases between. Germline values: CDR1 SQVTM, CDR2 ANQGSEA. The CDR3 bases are TGCAGCGTTGAAGGGCAGATGTACAATGAGCAGTTCTTC. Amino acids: CSVEGQMYNEQFF.

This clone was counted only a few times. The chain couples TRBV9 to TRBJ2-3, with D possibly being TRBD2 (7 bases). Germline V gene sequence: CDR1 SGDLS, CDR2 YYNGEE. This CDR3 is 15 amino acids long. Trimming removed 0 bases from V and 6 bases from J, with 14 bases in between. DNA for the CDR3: TGTGCCAGCAGCGTAGCAGGGGCGGGAGTGGATACGCAGTATTTT. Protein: CASSVAGAGVDTQYF.